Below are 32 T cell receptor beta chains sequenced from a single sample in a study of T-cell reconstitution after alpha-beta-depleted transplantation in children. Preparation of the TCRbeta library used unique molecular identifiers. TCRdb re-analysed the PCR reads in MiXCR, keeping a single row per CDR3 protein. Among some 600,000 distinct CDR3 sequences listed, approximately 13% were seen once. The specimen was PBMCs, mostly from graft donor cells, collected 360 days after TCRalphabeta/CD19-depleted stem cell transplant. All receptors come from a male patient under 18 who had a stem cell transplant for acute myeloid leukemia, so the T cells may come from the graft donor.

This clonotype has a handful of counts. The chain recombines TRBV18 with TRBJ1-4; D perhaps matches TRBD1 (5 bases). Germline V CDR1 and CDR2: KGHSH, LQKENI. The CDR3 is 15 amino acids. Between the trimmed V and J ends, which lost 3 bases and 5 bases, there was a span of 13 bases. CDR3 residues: CASSPAGARNEKLFF. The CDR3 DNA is TGTGCCAGCTCACCGGCCGGGGCCCGGAATGAAAAACTGTTTTTT.

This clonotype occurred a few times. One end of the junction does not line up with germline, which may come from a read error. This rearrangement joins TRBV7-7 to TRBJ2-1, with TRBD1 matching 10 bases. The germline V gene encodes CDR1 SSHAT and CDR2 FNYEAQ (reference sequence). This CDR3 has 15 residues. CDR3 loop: CASSLDRGRSDEQFF. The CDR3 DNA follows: TGTGCTAGCAGCTTAGACAGGGGGCGGTCGGATGAGCAGTTCTTC.

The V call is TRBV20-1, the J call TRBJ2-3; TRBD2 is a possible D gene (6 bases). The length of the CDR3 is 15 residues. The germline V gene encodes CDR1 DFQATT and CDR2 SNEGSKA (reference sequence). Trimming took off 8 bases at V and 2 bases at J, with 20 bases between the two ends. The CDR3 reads CSTPGPERVTDTQYF. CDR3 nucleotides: TGCAGTACCCCTGGCCCGGAGCGGGTCACAGATACGCAGTATTTT.

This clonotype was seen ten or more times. CDR3 nucleotides: TGTGCCAGCAGTTTCGCTAGAGGAGCCAATGAGCAGTTCTTC. Protein product: CASSFARGANEQFF. The chain recombines TRBV12-3 or TRBV12-4 with TRBJ2-1; no firm D call. Trimming removed 3 bases from V and 6 bases from J, with 12 bases in between. This CDR3 has 14 amino acids.

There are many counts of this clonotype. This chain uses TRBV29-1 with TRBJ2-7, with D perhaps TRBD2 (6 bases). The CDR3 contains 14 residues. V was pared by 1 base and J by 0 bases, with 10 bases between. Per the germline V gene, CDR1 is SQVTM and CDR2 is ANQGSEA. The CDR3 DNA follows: TGCAGCGTTGAAGCTGGGGACTTCTCCTACGAGCAGTACTTC. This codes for CSVEAGDFSYEQYF.

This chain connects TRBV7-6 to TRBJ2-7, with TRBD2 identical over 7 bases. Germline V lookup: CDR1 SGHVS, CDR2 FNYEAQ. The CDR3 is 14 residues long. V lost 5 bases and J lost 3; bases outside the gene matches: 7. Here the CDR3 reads CASSEGLKIYEQYF. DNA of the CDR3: TGTGCCAGCAGCGAGGGACTAAAGATCTACGAGCAGTACTTC.

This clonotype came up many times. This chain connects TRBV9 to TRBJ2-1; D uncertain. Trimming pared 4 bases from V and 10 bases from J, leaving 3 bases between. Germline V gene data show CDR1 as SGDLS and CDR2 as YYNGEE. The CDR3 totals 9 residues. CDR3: CASSPEQFF. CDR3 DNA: TGTGCCAGCAGCCCAGAGCAGTTCTTC.

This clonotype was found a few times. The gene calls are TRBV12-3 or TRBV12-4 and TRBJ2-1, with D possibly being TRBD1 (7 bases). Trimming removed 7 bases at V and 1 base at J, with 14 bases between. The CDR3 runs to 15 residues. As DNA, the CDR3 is TGTGCCAGCACCCCAGGGGGGCTGTCCTACAATGAGCAGTTCTTC. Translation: CASTPGGLSYNEQFF.

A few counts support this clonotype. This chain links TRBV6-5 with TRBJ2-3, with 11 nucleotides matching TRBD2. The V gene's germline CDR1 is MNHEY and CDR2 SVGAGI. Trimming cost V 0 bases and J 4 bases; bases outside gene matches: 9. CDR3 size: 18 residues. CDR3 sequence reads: CASSYSSSGRQYADTQYF. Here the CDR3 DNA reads TGTGCCAGCAGTTACTCGTCTAGCGGGAGGCAGTATGCAGATACGCAGTATTTT.

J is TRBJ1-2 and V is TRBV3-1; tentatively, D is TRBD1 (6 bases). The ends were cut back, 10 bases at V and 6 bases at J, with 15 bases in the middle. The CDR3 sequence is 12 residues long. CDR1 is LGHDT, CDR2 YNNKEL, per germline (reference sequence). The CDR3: CAILDSQNGYTF. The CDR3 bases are TGTGCCATCCTGGACAGTCAGAATGGCTACACCTTC.

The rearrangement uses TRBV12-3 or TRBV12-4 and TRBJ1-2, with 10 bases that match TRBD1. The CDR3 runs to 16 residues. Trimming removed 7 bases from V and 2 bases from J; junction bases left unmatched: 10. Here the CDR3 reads CASTGGDRGWNYGYTF. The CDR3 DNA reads TGTGCCAGCACCGGGGGGGACAGGGGTTGGAACTATGGCTACACCTTC.

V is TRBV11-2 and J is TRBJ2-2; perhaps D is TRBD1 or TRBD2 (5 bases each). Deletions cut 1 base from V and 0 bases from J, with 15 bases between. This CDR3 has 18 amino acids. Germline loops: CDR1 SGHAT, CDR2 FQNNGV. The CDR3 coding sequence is TGTGCCAGCAGCTTAGTCGGTTGGGTGGGGGCGAACACCGGGGAGCTGTTTTTT. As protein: CASSLVGWVGANTGELFF.

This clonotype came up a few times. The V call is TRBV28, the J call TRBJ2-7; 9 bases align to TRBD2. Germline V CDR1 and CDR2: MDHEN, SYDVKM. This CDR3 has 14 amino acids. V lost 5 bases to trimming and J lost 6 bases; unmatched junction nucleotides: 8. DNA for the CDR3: TGTGCCAGCAGTAACTATGGGACTAGCACCGAGCAGTACTTC. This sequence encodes CASSNYGTSTEQYF.

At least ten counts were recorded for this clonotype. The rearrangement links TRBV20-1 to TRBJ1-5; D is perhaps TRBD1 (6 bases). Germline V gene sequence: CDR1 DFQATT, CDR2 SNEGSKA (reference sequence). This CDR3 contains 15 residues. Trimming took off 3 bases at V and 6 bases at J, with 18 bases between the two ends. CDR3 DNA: TGCAGTGCTAGTGGTGTCGGACAGATATTTCAGCCCCAGCATTTT. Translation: CSASGVGQIFQPQHF.

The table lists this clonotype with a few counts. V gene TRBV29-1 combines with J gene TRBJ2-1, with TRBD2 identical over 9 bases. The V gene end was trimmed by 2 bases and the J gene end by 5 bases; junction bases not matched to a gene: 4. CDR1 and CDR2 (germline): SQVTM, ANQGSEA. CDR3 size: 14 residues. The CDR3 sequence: CSVERLAGNNEQFF. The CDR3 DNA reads TGCAGCGTTGAAAGGCTAGCGGGGAACAATGAGCAGTTCTTC.

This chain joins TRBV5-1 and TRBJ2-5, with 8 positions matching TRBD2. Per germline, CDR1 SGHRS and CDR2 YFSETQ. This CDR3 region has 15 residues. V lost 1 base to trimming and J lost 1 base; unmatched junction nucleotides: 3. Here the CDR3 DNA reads TGCGCCAGCAGCTTGTCCGGGACTAGCCAAGAGACCCAGTACTTC. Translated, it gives CASSLSGTSQETQYF.

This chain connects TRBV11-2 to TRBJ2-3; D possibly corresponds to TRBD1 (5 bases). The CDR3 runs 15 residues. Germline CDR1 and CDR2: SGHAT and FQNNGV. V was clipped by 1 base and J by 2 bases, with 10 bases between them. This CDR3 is CASSLGKGPTDTQYF. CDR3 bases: TGTGCCAGCAGCTTAGGCAAGGGGCCCACAGATACGCAGTATTTT.

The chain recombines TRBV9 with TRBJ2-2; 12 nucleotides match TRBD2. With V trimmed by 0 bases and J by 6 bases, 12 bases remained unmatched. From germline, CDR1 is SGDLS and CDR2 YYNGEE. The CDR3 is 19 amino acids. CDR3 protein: CASSVGIPSGRAQAGELFF. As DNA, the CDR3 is TGTGCCAGCAGCGTAGGGATCCCTAGCGGGAGGGCCCAGGCCGGGGAGCTGTTTTTT.

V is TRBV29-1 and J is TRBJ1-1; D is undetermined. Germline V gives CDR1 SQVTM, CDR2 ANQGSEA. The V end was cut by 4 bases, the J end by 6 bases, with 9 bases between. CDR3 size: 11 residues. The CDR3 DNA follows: TGCAGCGTTGTGTCGGTCCCTGAAGCTTTCTTT. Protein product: CSVVSVPEAFF.

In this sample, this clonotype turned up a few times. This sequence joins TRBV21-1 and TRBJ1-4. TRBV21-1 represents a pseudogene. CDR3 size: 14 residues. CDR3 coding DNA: TGTGCCAGCAGCAAAAACTTCGACGGAGGAAAACTGTTTTTT. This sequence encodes CASSKNFDGGKLFF.

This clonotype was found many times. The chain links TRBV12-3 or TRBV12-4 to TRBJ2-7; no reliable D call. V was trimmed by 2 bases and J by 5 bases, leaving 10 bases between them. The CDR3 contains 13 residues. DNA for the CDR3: TGTGCCAGCAGTTTATTCGGATGGAACGAGCAGTACTTC. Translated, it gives CASSLFGWNEQYF.

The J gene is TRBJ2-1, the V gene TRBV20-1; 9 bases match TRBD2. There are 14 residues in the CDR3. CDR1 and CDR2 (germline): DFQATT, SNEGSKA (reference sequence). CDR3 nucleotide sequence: TGCACCGCTAGGGTAGCGGGAGTTATGGGTGAGCAGTTCTTC. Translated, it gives CTARVAGVMGEQFF.

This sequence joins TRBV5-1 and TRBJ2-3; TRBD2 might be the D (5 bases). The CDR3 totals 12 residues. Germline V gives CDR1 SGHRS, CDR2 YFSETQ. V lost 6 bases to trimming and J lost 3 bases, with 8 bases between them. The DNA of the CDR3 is TGCGCCAGCACGGGAATAACAGATACGCAGTATTTT. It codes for CASTGITDTQYF. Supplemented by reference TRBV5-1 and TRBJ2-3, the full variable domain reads KAGVTQTPRYLIKTRGQQVTLSCSPISGHRSVSWYQQTPGQGLQFLFEYFSETQRNKGNFPGRFSGRQFSNSRSEMNVSTLELGDSALYLCASTGITDTQYFGPGTRLTVL.

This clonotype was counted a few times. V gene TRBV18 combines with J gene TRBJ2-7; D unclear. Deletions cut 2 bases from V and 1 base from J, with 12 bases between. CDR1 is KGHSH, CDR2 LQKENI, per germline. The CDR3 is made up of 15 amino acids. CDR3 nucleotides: TGTGCCAGCTCACCAATCCGGGCCGTGTCCTACGAGCAGTACTTC. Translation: CASSPIRAVSYEQYF.

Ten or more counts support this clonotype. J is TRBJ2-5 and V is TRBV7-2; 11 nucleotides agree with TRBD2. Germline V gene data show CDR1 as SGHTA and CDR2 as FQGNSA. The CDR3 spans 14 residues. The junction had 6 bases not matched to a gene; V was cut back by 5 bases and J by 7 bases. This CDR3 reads CASSRLAGGGTQYF. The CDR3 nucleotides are TGTGCCAGCAGCCGTCTAGCGGGGGGAGGGACCCAGTACTTC.

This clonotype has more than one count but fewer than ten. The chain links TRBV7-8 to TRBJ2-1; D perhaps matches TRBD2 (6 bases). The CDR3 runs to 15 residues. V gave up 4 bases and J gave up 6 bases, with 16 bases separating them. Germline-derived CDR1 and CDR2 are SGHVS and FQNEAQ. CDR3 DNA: TGTGCCAGCAGCTCTCTAGCGCGGGGACCCAATGAGCAGTTCTTC. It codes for CASSSLARGPNEQFF. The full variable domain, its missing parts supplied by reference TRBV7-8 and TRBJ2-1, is GAGVSQSPRYKVAKRGQDVALRCDPISGHVSLFWYQQALGQGPEFLTYFQNEAQLDKSGLPSDRFFAERPEGSVSTLKIQRTQQEDSAVYLCASSSLARGPNEQFFGPGTRLTVL.

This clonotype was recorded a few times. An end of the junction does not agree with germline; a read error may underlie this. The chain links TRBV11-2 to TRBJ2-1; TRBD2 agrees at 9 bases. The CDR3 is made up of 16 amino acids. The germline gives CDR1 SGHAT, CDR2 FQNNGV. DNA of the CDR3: TGTGCCAGCAGTTTAGATTGGGGACTAGCAGGCAATGAGCAGTTCTTC. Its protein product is CASSLDWGLAGNEQFF.

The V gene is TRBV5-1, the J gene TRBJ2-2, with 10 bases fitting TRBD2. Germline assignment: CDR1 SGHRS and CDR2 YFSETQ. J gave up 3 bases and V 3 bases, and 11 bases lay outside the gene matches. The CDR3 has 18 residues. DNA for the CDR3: TGCGCCAGCAGCTCCATAGGAGCGGGAGGGGCGTACACCGGGGAGCTGTTTTTT. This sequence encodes CASSSIGAGGAYTGELFF.

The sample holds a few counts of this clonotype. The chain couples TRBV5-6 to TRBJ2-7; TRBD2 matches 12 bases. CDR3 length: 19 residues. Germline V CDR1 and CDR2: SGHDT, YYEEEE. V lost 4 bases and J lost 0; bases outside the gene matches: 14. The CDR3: CASSLSSTSGSPSSYEQYF. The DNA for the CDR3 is TGTGCCAGCAGCCTGTCTTCGACTAGCGGGAGCCCGAGCTCCTACGAGCAGTACTTC. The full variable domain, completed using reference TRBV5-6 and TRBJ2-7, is DAGVTQSPTHLIKTRGQQVTLRCSPKSGHDTVSWYQQALGQGPQFIFQYYEEEERQRGNFPDRFSGHQFPNYSSELNVNALLLGDSALYLCASSLSSTSGSPSSYEQYFGPGTRLTVT.

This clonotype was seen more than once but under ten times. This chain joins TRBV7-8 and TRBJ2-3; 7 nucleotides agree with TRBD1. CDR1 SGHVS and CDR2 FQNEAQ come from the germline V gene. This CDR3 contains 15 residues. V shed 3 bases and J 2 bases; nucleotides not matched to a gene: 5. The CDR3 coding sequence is TGTGCCAGCAGCTTTCCGGGACAGTCCACAGATACGCAGTATTTT. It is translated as CASSFPGQSTDTQYF.

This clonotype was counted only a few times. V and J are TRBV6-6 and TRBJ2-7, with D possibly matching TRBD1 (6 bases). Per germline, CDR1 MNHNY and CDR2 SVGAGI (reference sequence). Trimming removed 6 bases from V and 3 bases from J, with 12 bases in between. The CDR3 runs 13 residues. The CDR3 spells CASREDRFYEQYF. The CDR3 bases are TGTGCCAGCAGAGAAGACAGGTTCTACGAGCAGTACTTC.

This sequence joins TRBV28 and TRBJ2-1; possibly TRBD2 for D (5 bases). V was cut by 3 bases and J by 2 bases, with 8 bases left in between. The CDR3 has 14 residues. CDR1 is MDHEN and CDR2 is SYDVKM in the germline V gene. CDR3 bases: TGTGCCAGCAGTTTTGCCGGGGCCTACAATGAGCAGTTCTTC. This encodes CASSFAGAYNEQFF.